Sequencing of this TCR beta chain was carried out in a study of blood T cells in healthy people across ages. Study results and caveats: Higher diversity, along with more naive CD4+ cells, distinguished long-lived donors from aged donors.

Primed by a sample-barcoded 5' primer and a J-beta primer mix, a second PCR proceeded for about 6 to 12 cycles. Each CDR3 protein is one row after TCRdb ran MiXCR on the 5' RACE reads. The repertoire holds hundreds of thousands of distinct CDR3 sequences, about 48% seen once, with roughly 37% in the top ten. Trimming shortened V by 6 bases and J by 2 bases, and 14 bases separated the two germline ends. CDR3 length: 13 residues. Germline CDR1 DFQATT, CDR2 SNEGSKA (reference sequence). Details on this clonotype: As yet, its antigen is unknown.

The TCR sequence derives from a man older than 75 in good health. The chain combines TRBV20-1 with TRBJ2-7, with no clear D. What was sequenced was blood. The CDR3 protein is CSARTPQAYEQYF. Here the CDR3 DNA reads TGCAGTGCCCGAACACCCCAGGCCTACGAGCAGTACTTC.